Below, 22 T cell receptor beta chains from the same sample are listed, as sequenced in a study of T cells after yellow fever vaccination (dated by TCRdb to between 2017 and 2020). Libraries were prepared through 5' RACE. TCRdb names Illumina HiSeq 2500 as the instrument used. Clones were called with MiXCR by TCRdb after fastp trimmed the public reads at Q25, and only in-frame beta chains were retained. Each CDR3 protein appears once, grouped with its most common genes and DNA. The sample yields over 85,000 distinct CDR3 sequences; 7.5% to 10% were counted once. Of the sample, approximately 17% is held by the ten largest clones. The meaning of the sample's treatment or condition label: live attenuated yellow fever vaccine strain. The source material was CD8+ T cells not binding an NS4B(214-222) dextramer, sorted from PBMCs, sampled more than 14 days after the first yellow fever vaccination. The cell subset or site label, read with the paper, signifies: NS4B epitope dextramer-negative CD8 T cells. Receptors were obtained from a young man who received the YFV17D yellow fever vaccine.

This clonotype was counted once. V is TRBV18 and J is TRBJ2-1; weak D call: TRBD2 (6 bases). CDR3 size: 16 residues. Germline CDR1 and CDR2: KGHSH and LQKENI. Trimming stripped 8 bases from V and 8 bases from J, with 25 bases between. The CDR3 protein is CASPHPGLAILHEQFF. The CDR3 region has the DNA TGTGCCAGCCCACACCCGGGCCTAGCGATTTTGCATGAGCAGTTCTTC.

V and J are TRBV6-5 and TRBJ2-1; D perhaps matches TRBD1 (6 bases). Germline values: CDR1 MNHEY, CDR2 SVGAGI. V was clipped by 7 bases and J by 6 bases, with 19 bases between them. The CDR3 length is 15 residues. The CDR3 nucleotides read TGTGCCAGCAATTCGGACAGAGGGTTACTCAATGAGCAGTTCTTC. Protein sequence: CASNSDRGLLNEQFF.

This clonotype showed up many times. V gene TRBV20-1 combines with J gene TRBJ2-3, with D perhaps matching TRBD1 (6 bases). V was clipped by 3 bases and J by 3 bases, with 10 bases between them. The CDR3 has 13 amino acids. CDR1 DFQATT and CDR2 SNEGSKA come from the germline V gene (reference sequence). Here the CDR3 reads CSASLDRTDTQYF. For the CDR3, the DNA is TGCAGTGCTAGCCTCGACAGGACAGATACGCAGTATTTT.

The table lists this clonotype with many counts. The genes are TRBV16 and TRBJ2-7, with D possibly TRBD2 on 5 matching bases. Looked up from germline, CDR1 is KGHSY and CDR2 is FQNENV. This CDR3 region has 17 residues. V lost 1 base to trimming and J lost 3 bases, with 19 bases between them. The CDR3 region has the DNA TGTGCCAGCAGCCAATGGGGAGTCAGGATAAATTTCTACGAGCAGTACTTC. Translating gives CASSQWGVRINFYEQYF.

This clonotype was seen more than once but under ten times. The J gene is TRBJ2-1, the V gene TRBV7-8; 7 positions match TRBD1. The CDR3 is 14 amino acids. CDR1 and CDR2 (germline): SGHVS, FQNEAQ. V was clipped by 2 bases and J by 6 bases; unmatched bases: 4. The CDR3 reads CASSLRAGGNEQFF. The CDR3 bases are TGTGCCAGCAGCTTACGGGCAGGGGGCAATGAGCAGTTCTTC.

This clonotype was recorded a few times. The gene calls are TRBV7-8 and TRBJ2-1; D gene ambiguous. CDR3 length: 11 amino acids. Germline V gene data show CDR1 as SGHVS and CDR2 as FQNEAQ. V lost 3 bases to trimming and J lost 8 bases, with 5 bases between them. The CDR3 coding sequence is TGTGCCAGCAGCTTCTCCCATGAGCAGTTCTTC. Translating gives CASSFSHEQFF.

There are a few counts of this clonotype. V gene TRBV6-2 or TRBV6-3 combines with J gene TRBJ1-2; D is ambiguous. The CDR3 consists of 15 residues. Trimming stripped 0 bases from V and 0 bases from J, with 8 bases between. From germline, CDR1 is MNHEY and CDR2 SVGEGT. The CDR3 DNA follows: TGTGCCAGCAGTTACTCTCCGGGAACTAACTATGGCTACACCTTC. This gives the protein CASSYSPGTNYGYTF.

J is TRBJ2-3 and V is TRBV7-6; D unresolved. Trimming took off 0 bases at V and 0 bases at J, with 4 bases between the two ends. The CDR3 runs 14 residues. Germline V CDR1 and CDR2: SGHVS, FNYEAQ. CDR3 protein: CASSLAGSTDTQYF. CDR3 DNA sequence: TGTGCCAGCAGCTTAGCGGGAAGCACAGATACGCAGTATTTT.

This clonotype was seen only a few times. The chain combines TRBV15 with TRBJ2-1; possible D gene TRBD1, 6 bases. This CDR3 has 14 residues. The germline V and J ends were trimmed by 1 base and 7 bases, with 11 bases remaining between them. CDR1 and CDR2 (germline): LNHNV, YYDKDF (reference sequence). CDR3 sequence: CATSRAADSNEQFF. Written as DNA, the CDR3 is TGTGCCACCAGCAGAGCCGCGGACAGTAATGAGCAGTTCTTC.

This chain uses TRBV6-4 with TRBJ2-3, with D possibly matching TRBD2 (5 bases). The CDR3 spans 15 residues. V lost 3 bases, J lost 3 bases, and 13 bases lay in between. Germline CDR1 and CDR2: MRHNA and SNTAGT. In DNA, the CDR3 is TGTGCCAGCAGTGAATCACTAGAAAGGACAGATACGCAGTATTTT. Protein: CASSESLERTDTQYF.

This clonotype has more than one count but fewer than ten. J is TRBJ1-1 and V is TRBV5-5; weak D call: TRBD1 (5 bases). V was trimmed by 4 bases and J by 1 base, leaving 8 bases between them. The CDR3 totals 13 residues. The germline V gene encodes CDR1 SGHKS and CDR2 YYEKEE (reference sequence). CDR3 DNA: TGTGCCAGCAGCCACGACAGGAACACTGAAGCTTTCTTT. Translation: CASSHDRNTEAFF.

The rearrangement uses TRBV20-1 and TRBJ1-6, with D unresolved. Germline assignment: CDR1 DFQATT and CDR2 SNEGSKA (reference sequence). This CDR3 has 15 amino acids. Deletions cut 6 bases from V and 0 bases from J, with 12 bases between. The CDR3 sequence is CSAGPGSSYNSPLHF. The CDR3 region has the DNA TGCAGTGCAGGGCCGGGGAGCTCCTATAATTCACCCCTCCACTTT.

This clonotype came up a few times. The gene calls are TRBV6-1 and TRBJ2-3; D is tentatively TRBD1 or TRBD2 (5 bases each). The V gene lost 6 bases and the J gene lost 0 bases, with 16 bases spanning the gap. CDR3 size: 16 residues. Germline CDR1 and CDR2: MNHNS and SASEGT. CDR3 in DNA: TGTGCCAGCAGAGCAGGGACCACCTATAGCACAGATACGCAGTATTTT. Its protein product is CASRAGTTYSTDTQYF.

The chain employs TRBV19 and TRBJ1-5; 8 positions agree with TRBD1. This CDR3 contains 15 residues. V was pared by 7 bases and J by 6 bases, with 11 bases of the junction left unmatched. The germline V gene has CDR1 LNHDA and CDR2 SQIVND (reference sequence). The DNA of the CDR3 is TGTGCCAGTACCCCGACAGGGGAGGTAGGTCAGCCCCAGCATTTT. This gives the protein CASTPTGEVGQPQHF. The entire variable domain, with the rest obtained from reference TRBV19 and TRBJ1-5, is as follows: DGGITQSPKYLFRKEGQNVTLSCEQNLNHDAMYWYRQDPGQGLRLIYYSQIVNDFQKGDIAEGYSVSREKKESFPLTVTSAQKNPTAFYLCASTPTGEVGQPQHFGDGTRLSIL.

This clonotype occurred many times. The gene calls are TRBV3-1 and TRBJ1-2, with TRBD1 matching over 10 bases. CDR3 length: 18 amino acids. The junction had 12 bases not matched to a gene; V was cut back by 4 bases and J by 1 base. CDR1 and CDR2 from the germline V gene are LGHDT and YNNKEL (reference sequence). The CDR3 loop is CASSPRPGTGAVNYGYTF. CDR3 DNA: TGTGCCAGCAGCCCCCGTCCCGGGACAGGGGCCGTTAACTATGGCTACACCTTC.

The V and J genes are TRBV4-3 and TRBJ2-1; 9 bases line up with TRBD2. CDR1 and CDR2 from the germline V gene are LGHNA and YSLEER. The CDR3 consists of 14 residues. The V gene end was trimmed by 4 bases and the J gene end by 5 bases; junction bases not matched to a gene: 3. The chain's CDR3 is CASSLAGADNEQFF. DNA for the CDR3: TGCGCCAGCAGCCTAGCGGGGGCCGACAATGAGCAGTTCTTC.

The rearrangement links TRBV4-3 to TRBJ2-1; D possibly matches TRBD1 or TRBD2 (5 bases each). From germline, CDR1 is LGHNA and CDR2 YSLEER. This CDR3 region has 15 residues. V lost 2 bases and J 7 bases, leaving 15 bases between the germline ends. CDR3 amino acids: CASSQSAGRVNEQFF. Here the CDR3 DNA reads TGCGCCAGCAGCCAAAGCGCAGGGAGAGTAAATGAGCAGTTCTTC.

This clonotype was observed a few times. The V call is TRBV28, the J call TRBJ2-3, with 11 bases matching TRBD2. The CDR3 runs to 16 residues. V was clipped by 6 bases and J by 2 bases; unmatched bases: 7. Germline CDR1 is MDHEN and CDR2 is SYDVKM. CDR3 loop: CASRQLAGADTDTQYF. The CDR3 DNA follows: TGTGCCAGCAGGCAACTAGCGGGGGCCGACACAGATACGCAGTATTTT.

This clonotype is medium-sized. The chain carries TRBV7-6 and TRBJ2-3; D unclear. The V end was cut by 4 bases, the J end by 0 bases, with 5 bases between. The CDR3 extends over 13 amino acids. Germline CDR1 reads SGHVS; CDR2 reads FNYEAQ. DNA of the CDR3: TGTGCCAGCAGCTACACTAGCACAGATACGCAGTATTTT. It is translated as CASSYTSTDTQYF.

This CDR3 reads CASSPRGLGELQETQYF. In DNA, the CDR3 is TGTGCCAGCTCACCCCGCGGCCTCGGTGAACTACAAGAGACCCAGTACTTC. The rearrangement joins TRBV18 to TRBJ2-5, with D hard to call. The ends were cut back, 3 bases at V and 2 bases at J, with 19 bases in the middle. Germline lookup yields CDR1 KGHSH and CDR2 LQKENI. The CDR3 length is 17 residues.

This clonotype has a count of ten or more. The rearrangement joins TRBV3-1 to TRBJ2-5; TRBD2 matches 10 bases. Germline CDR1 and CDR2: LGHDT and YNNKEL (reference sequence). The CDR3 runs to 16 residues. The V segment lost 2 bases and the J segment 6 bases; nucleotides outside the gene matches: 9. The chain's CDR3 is CASSQRSAGGRQTQYF. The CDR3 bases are TGTGCCAGCAGCCAACGTTCAGCGGGGGGGCGTCAGACCCAGTACTTC.

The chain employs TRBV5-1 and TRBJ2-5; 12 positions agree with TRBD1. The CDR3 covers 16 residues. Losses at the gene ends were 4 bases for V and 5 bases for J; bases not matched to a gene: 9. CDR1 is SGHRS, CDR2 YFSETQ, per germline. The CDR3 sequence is CASSHRDRGRAETQYF. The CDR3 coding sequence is TGCGCCAGCAGCCACCGGGACAGGGGGCGCGCGGAGACCCAGTACTTC.